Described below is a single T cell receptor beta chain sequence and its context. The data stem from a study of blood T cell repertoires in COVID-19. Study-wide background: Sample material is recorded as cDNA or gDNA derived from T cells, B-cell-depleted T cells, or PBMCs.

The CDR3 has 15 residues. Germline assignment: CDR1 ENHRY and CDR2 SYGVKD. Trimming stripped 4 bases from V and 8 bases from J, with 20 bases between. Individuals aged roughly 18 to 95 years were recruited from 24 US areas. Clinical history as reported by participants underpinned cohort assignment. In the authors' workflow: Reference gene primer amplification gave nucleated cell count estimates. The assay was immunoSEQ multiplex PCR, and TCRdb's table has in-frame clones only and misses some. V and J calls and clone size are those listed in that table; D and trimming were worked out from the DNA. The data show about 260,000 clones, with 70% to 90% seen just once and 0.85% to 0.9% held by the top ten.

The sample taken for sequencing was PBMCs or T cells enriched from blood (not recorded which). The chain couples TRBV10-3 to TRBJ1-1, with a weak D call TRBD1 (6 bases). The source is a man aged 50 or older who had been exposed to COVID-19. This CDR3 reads CAISAPPFAGGEAFF. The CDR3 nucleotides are TGTGCCATCAGTGCCCCCCCGTTTGCGGGGGGCGAAGCTTTCTTT.